The 29 T cell receptor beta chains reported below all come from one sample, sequenced in a study of T cell responses to AZD1222 COVID-19 vaccine. Assay used: immunoSEQ multiplex PCR; TCRdb lists only in-frame clones, some missing. The top ten clones hold about 16% of a sample with 130,000 to 150,000 clones, around 88% of them seen once. Sequencing used peripheral blood, obtained on day 0 of AZD1222 vaccination. The source of these receptors is an adult in good health.

The chain combines TRBV28 with TRBJ2-1, with 9 bases lining up with TRBD1. CDR1 and CDR2 from the germline V gene are MDHEN and SYDVKM. There are 15 residues in the CDR3. Unmatched junction bases numbered 9, after V lost 5 bases and J lost 7 bases. The CDR3 nucleotides read TGTGCCAGCAGTCCGACCGGGACAGGGACTAATGAGCAGTTCTTC. Translation: CASSPTGTGTNEQFF.

The chain couples TRBV19 to TRBJ1-1; TRBD1 matches at 8 bases. Germline V gives CDR1 LNHDA, CDR2 SQIVND (reference sequence). V was clipped by 5 bases and J by 4 bases; unmatched bases: 9. This CDR3 has 15 amino acids. This CDR3 is CASSPLATGGTEAFF. The CDR3 nucleotides are TGTGCCAGTAGTCCCCTCGCCACAGGGGGCACTGAAGCTTTCTTT. Full variable domain (outside the CDR3, taken from reference TRBV19 and TRBJ1-1): DGGITQSPKYLFRKEGQNVTLSCEQNLNHDAMYWYRQDPGQGLRLIYYSQIVNDFQKGDIAEGYSVSREKKESFPLTVTSAQKNPTAFYLCASSPLATGGTEAFFGQGTRLTVV.

This clone appeared once. The V gene is TRBV10-3, the J gene TRBJ1-1, with D perhaps TRBD1 (5 bases). Germline V gives CDR1 ENHRY, CDR2 SYGVKD. CDR3 length: 16 amino acids. V lost 5 bases and J 5 bases, leaving 21 bases between the germline ends. The CDR3 DNA follows: TGTGCCATCAGTCCCCGAAGTGGCAGGGAAGGAACTGAAGCTTTCTTT. It yields the protein CAISPRSGREGTEAFF.

The chain has TRBV9 and TRBJ2-2; possibly TRBD2 for D (6 bases). V was shortened by 4 bases and J by 2 bases, with 18 bases between the two germline ends. The CDR3 sequence is 17 residues long. Germline CDR1 is SGDLS and CDR2 is YYNGEE. CDR3 sequence (DNA): TGTGCCAGCAGCTCCAGACCGGGACTGATAAACACCGGGGAGCTGTTTTTT. Amino acids: CASSSRPGLINTGELFF.

V and J are TRBV3-1 (or the pseudogene TRBV3-2) and TRBJ1-3, with D maybe TRBD1 (6 bases). This CDR3 is built from 15 residues. The V end was cut by 5 bases, the J end by 2 bases, with 13 bases between. The V gene's germline CDR1 is LGHDT and CDR2 YNNKEL (reference sequence). The CDR3 DNA follows: TGTGCCAGCAGCGCCCGGACAGACCCTGGAAACACCATATATTTT. The encoded protein is CASSARTDPGNTIYF.

The chain is built from TRBV4-1 and TRBJ1-5; D is unclear. CDR3 length equals 16 residues. CDR1 is MGHRA and CDR2 is YSYEKL in the germline V gene. The V end lost 0 bases, the J end lost 5 bases, and 14 bases lay between the germline ends. CDR3 nucleotide sequence: TGCGCCAGCAGCCAAGATTTTGGGCAGGAACATCAGCCCCAGCATTTT. Its translation is CASSQDFGQEHQPQHF.

V and J are TRBV4-1 and TRBJ1-5; weak D call: TRBD1 (5 bases). The CDR3 sequence is 15 residues long. Trimming shortened V by 1 base and J by 8 bases, and 15 bases separated the two germline ends. In germline, CDR1 is MGHRA, CDR2 YSYEKL. DNA of the CDR3: TGCGCCAGCAGCCAAGGGCAGGGCGTCGTGGAGCCCCAGCATTTT. Its protein product is CASSQGQGVVEPQHF.

The chain has TRBV7-2 and TRBJ2-7, with D tentatively TRBD1 (6 bases). Looked up from germline, CDR1 is SGHTA and CDR2 is FQGNSA. The CDR3 length is 13 residues. Trimming removed 0 bases at V and 7 bases at J, with 10 bases between. Written as DNA, the CDR3 is TGTGCCAGCAGCTTAGCGGGGGCGGCAGAGCAGTACTTC. Residues: CASSLAGAAEQYF.

The J gene is TRBJ2-3, the V gene TRBV2; D may match TRBD1 or TRBD2 (6 bases each). Trimming left V 1 base short and J 1 base short, with 9 bases between. The CDR3 has 15 amino acids. In germline, CDR1 is SNHLY, CDR2 FYNNEI. DNA for the CDR3: TGTGCCAGCAGTGAAGGGGGGGCCCGCACAGATACGCAGTATTTT. Its translation is CASSEGGARTDTQYF.

The V call is TRBV5-6, the J call TRBJ2-4, with D possibly being TRBD2 (6 bases). The CDR3 covers 13 residues. Germline loops: CDR1 SGHDT, CDR2 YYEEEE. Trimming took 3 bases from V and 8 from J, leaving 12 bases between them. CDR3 amino acids: CASSWPGLDIQYF. CDR3 DNA: TGTGCCAGCAGCTGGCCGGGACTCGACATTCAGTACTTC.

This clone showed up just once. The rearrangement links TRBV7-9 to TRBJ1-3, with D perhaps matching TRBD1 (6 bases). Trimming left V 6 bases short and J 1 base short, with 16 bases between. Germline-derived CDR1 and CDR2 are SEHNR and FQNEAQ (reference sequence). This CDR3 contains 16 residues. This chain's CDR3 is CASSYGGTKSGNTIYF. The CDR3, as DNA: TGTGCCAGCAGTTACGGGGGGACAAAATCTGGAAACACCATATATTTT.

In its sample, this clone was seen once. The chain joins TRBV7-3 to TRBJ1-2; TRBD1 matches at 7 bases. CDR1 is SGHTA and CDR2 is FQGTGA in the germline V gene. CDR3 size: 14 residues. Trimming removed 5 bases from V and 8 bases from J; junction bases left unmatched: 11. CDR3 in amino acids: CASSTGTAWGGYTF. For the CDR3, the DNA is TGTGCCAGCAGCACCGGGACAGCCTGGGGAGGCTACACCTTC.

There are a few counts of this clone. Other nucleotide sequences in the sample specify the same CDR3. J is TRBJ2-1 and V is TRBV7-2; 8 bases agree with TRBD1. V gave up 5 bases and J gave up 4 bases; unmatched junction bases: 7. Germline lookup yields CDR1 SGHTA and CDR2 FQGNSA. This CDR3 is built from 15 residues. CDR3 nucleotide sequence: TGTGCCAGCAGCCGCGGACAGGGAACATACAATGAGCAGTTCTTC. This gives the protein CASSRGQGTYNEQFF.

The CDR3 here is CASSLTRGIQETQYF. In DNA, the CDR3 is TGTGCCAGCAGCTTAACCCGGGGTATCCAAGAGACCCAGTACTTC. The chain uses TRBV11-2 and TRBJ2-5, with D perhaps TRBD2 (5 bases). Trimming cost V 2 bases and J 1 base, with 11 bases left between them. The CDR3 spans 15 residues. Per germline, CDR1 SGHAT and CDR2 FQNNGV.

The chain carries TRBV18 and TRBJ2-7, with D perhaps TRBD1 (6 bases). The V gene lost 5 bases and the J gene lost 0 bases, with 14 bases spanning the gap. The CDR3 covers 15 residues. Germline V gene lookup returns CDR1 KGHSH and CDR2 LQKENI. CDR3 in DNA: TGTGCCAGCTCAGGCGCCGGGACAAACTCCTACGAGCAGTACTTC. It encodes CASSGAGTNSYEQYF.

As for this clone: Distinct nucleotide sequences in the sample also encode this CDR3. This chain links TRBV6-1 with TRBJ1-4; D perhaps matches TRBD1 (6 bases). V lost 0 bases and J lost 4, with 9 bases in between. The CDR3 is 15 amino acids. Per the germline V gene, CDR1 is MNHNS and CDR2 is SASEGT. CDR3 DNA sequence: TGTGCCAGCAGTGAAGCGCAAGGGGGTAATGAAAAACTGTTTTTT. This translates into CASSEAQGGNEKLFF.

V usage is TRBV7-9 and J usage is TRBJ2-7; 8 bases line up with TRBD1. There are 15 residues in the CDR3. Germline assignment: CDR1 SEHNR and CDR2 FQNEAQ (reference sequence). Trimming took 8 bases from V and 6 from J; bases not matched to a gene: 15. The CDR3: CASQANQGATSEQYF. CDR3 bases: TGTGCCAGCCAAGCCAATCAGGGGGCGACCTCCGAGCAGTACTTC.

V and J are TRBV11-1 and TRBJ2-4; TRBD1 is a possible D gene (6 bases). The V gene's germline CDR1 is SGHAT and CDR2 FQDESV (reference sequence). V dropped 5 bases and J dropped 1 base, with 12 bases sitting between them. The CDR3 totals 15 residues. For the CDR3, the DNA is TGTGCCAGCAGCCAGGGGAGCCATGCCAAAAACATTCAGTACTTC. The encoded protein is CASSQGSHAKNIQYF.

This chain joins TRBV7-2 and TRBJ2-3; TRBD2 aligns across 11 bases. Germline V gives CDR1 SGHTA, CDR2 FQGNSA. The length of the CDR3 is 17 residues. Trimming at V came to 0 bases and at J to 4 bases, leaving 6 bases not matched to a gene. CDR3 nucleotide sequence: TGTGCCAGCAGCTTAGCCTATAGCGGGGGGGCGGCAGATACGCAGTATTTT. It encodes CASSLAYSGGAADTQYF.

The chain links TRBV6-5 to TRBJ1-4, with TRBD1 identical over 7 bases. The CDR3 has 14 amino acids. V was pared by 5 bases and J by 4 bases, with 4 bases of the junction left unmatched. Germline CDR1 MNHEY, CDR2 SVGAGI. As DNA, the CDR3 is TGTGCCAGCAGTCTCCGGGACAGTAATGAAAAACTGTTTTTT. Translating gives CASSLRDSNEKLFF.

Comment on this clone: A read error may produce the germline difference seen at one junction end. The gene calls are TRBV6-2 or TRBV6-3 and TRBJ1-2, with 9 positions matching TRBD1. The CDR3 is 13 amino acids. Germline V gene lookup returns CDR1 MNHEY and CDR2 SVGEGT. CDR3 nucleotides: TGTGCCAGCAGTTACACCTATCCGGGACAGGGTTCCTTC. Protein product: CASSYTYPGQGSF.

The CDR3 DNA follows: TGTGCCAGCGGACAGTCTTCCTACGAGCAGTACTTC. Amino acid sequence: CASGQSSYEQYF. The chain is built from TRBV7-9 and TRBJ2-7; weak D call: TRBD1 (6 bases). The CDR3 sequence is 12 residues long. CDR1 is SEHNR and CDR2 is FQNEAQ in the germline V gene (reference sequence). V lost 8 bases and J 1 base, leaving 9 bases between the germline ends. The full variable domain, its missing parts supplied by reference TRBV7-9 and TRBJ2-7, is DTGVSQNPRHKITKRGQNVTFRCDPISEHNRLYWYRQTLGQGPEFLTYFQNEAQLEKSRLLSDRFSAERPKGSFSTLEIQRTEQGDSAMYLCASGQSSYEQYFGPGTRLTVT.

The chain recombines TRBV19 with TRBJ1-2; D perhaps matches TRBD1 (5 bases). The V gene's germline CDR1 is LNHDA and CDR2 SQIVND (reference sequence). The V end lost 5 bases, the J end lost 2 bases, and 15 bases lay between the germline ends. The CDR3 contains 15 residues. The CDR3 DNA reads TGTGCCAGTAGTGCCCCAGCGGAGGGGAACTATGGCTACACCTTC. As protein: CASSAPAEGNYGYTF.

The CDR3 region is CASRTQQGRPYEQYF. The DNA for the CDR3 is TGTGCCAGCAGAACCCAACAGGGTAGACCCTACGAGCAGTACTTC. The chain is built from TRBV28 and TRBJ2-7, with D tentatively TRBD1 (6 bases). Germline loops: CDR1 MDHEN, CDR2 SYDVKM. There are 15 residues in the CDR3. Trimming took 6 bases from V and 2 from J, leaving 17 bases between them.

The V call is TRBV3-1 (or the pseudogene TRBV3-2), the J call TRBJ1-1, with unresolved D. V lost 4 bases and J 6 bases, leaving 12 bases between the germline ends. Per germline, CDR1 LGHDT and CDR2 YNNKEL (reference sequence). The CDR3 spans 13 residues. The CDR3 nucleotides read TGTGCCAGCAGCCCCCGACGAGACGCTGAAGCTTTCTTT. Translated: CASSPRRDAEAFF.

The chain carries TRBV6-2 or TRBV6-3 and TRBJ2-2, with D unclear. CDR3 length: 15 residues. The germline V gene encodes CDR1 MNHEY and CDR2 SVGEGT. Trimming removed 6 bases from V and 2 bases from J, with 13 bases in between. CDR3 in amino acids: CASRPQRQNTGELFF. In DNA form, the CDR3 reads TGTGCCAGCAGGCCTCAGCGACAAAACACCGGGGAGCTGTTTTTT.

This clone was seen once. V gene TRBV7-9 combines with J gene TRBJ1-2; TRBD1 is a possible D gene (6 bases). The germline gives CDR1 SEHNR, CDR2 FQNEAQ (reference sequence). The CDR3 contains 14 residues. The V gene lost 5 bases and the J gene lost 6 bases, with 16 bases spanning the gap. The CDR3 DNA follows: TGTGCCAGCAGCGTCACTACAGGGTACAATGGCTACACCTTC. Amino acid sequence: CASSVTTGYNGYTF.

This chain links TRBV5-3 with TRBJ1-1, with TRBD1 matching over 9 bases. TRBV5-3 is reported as an ORF; its role is uncertain. CDR3 length: 16 amino acids. V dropped 4 bases and J dropped 7; count of bases not matched to a gene: 14. The DNA of the CDR3 is TGTGCCAGAAGCCCCTGGGACAGGGTAGAGAATTGTGAAGCTTTCTTT. Translated, it gives CARSPWDRVENCEAFF.

V and J are TRBV6-5 and TRBJ1-4; D remains unclear. The CDR3 runs 15 residues. Germline CDR1 is MNHEY and CDR2 is SVGAGI. With 2 bases removed from V and 5 bases from J, the gap between germline ends came to 12 bases. The CDR3 loop is CASSYGGSPNEKLFF. The CDR3 DNA reads TGTGCCAGCAGTTACGGCGGTAGCCCGAATGAAAAACTGTTTTTT.